This T cell receptor (beta chain) was identified during a study of blood T cell repertoires in COVID-19. CDR1 is SGDLS, CDR2 YYNGEE, per germline. V was cut by 4 bases and J by 5 bases, with 12 bases left in between. The CDR3 runs to 13 residues. Profiling relied on immunoSEQ multiplex PCR, and the TCRdb table lists in-frame clones only, not all of them. The profile shows approximately 40,000 clones, 75% to 90% of them singletons. Material for sequencing was peripheral blood. The V and J genes are TRBV9 and TRBJ1-2; TRBD1 is a possible D gene (5 bases). The source is a woman older than 75 in a cohort sampled during active or convalescent COVID-19. CDR3 amino acids: CASSPEGFYGYTF. Written as DNA, the CDR3 is TGTGCCAGCAGCCCGGAGGGGTTTTATGGCTACACCTTC.